This TCR beta chain came from a study of T cell repertoires in cytomegalovirus infection. Study summary: An indication of both CMV infection and matching HLA type came from public TCR beta signatures.

Overall study findings and caveats: Clonotypes of TCR beta that were HLA-C-restricted and CMV-specific dominated the ex vivo response.

TCRdb fed the reads into MiXCR, producing one record per CDR3 protein. This sample yields a few hundred thousand distinct CDR3 sequences, of which 15% to 20% are seen a single time; around 47% belongs to the top ten. CDR3 size: 14 residues. V shed 7 bases and J shed 3 bases, with 15 bases lying between them. Germline V gives CDR1 MNHNS, CDR2 SASEGT. About this clonotype: Its antigen is currently unknown. Being one base from a much bigger clone, this may be a read error.

This receptor was obtained from a human donor in good health (CMV status not recorded). Some clones in this sample may be carry-over from other donors' samples. The chain couples TRBV6-1 to TRBJ1-1; perhaps TRBD1 as D (5 bases). The sequencing input was CD8+ T cells from PBMCs. The CDR3 is CASKSGGSYTEAFF. CDR3 bases: TGTGCCAGCAAGTCTGGGGGTTCGTACACTGAAGCTTTCTTT.